The rows below give T cell receptor beta chains drawn from one sample of a study of cytomegalovirus exposure and HLA in healthy donors. Only in-frame clones appear in the TCRdb table, and some are missing; sequencing was by immunoSEQ multiplex PCR. The sample consists of 130,000 to 150,000 clones, around 85% of them appearing once. The source material was PBMCs. The source of these receptors is a man aged 40-55 years in good health and CMV-seropositive. Each CDR3 is given with its conserved first and last residue. Fields, in order: V gene, CDR3 length, J gene, CDR3 protein.

TRBV7-9	13	TRBJ2-5	CASVTLAGETQYF
TRBV28	15	TRBJ2-5	CASRSYRLAGSPRYF
TRBV14	16	TRBJ1-2	CASSQMRRPTVEGYTF
TRBV18	12	TRBJ2-7	CASSTGGHEQYF
TRBV4-3	14	TRBJ2-1	CASSLGGVYNEQFF
TRBV19	14	TRBJ2-1	CASSPRGSYNEQFF
TRBV6-1	15	TRBJ1-1	CASSEYGATNTEAFF
TRBV7-3	14	TRBJ1-1	CASSPQGADTEAFF
TRBV10-2	14	TRBJ2-7	CASTQGQGAGEQYF
TRBV5-1	15	TRBJ2-5	CASSLPGIAGETQYF
TRBV14	15	TRBJ1-2	CASSQGGQGGRGYTF
TRBV2	17	TRBJ2-7	CASSGPGRLAVSYEQYF
TRBV7-9	14	TRBJ2-1	CASSPPVRYNEQFF
TRBV15	12	TRBJ1-1	CATSRGGSEAFF
TRBV30	11	TRBJ1-1	CAWSKTTEAFF
TRBV7-9	14	TRBJ2-7	CASTRLAGGYEQYF
TRBV27	15	TRBJ1-2	CASSLLGGLNYGYTF
TRBV27	15	TRBJ2-1	CASKPPGLEFNEQFF
TRBV18	15	TRBJ2-1	CASSPPGRVDNEQFF
TRBV7-9	14	TRBJ2-7	CASSLGQGEWEQYF
TRBV9	15	TRBJ2-7	CASSVGPGQGAEQYF
TRBV12-5	14	TRBJ2-7	CATASWAGINEQYF
TRBV2	15	TRBJ1-5	CASSGQGARLQPQHF
TRBV7-9	15	TRBJ1-3	CASTQGTRERNTIYF
TRBV18	13	TRBJ1-4	CASSRSGNEKLFF
TRBV7-3	13	TRBJ2-1	CASSLNRDNEQFF
TRBV5-1	15	NA	CASFPGQGSPYEQYF
TRBV9	14	TRBJ2-7	CASSTRDREYEQYF
TRBV7-3	16	TRBJ2-3	CASSTGGSASTDTQYF
TRBV18	16	TRBJ2-1	CASSPRDSYSYNEQFF
TRBV5-1	16	TRBJ1-1	CASSLGPRAGNTEAFF
TRBV7-6	14	TRBJ2-3	CASSSGEGTDTQYF
TRBV7-3	15	TRBJ2-1	CASSPPGTGRNEQFF
TRBV5-1	15	TRBJ1-2	CASSPPPGTNYGYTF
TRBV5-1	15	TRBJ2-1	CASSAAGLGYNEQFF